Sequencing of this T cell receptor (beta chain) was carried out in a study of T cells in Graves' hyperthyroidism and ophthalmopathy. General observations from the study: In validation, the model predicted ophthalmopathy. These predictions came a median about 6.5 months before onset.

RNA transcripts yielded amplified TCR beta CDR3 regions. TCR CDR3 regions were first amplified by RT-PCR with HTBI primers. TCRdb analysed the multiplex PCR reads with MiXCR anew, one entry per CDR3 protein. The sample holds a few hundred thousand distinct CDR3 sequences, roughly 13% seen once. PBMCs were sourced from roughly 9.3 ml fresh peripheral blood. Note on this clonotype: As yet, its antigen is unknown.

Per the germline V gene, CDR1 is SEHNR and CDR2 is FQNEAQ (reference sequence). V lost 5 bases, J lost 6 bases, and 13 bases stayed unmatched. CDR3 length: 16 residues. The TCR sequence derives from a woman aged 40 to 55 with Graves' ophthalmopathy. The sequenced sample was blood. The chain joins TRBV7-9 to TRBJ2-1; 7 nucleotides align to TRBD2. The CDR3 region has the DNA TGTGCCAGCAGCCCCGGAGGCGGGGGACTCTCCAATGAGCAGTTCTTC. Translated, it gives CASSPGGGGLSNEQFF.